This TCR beta chain was captured by sequencing in a study of T cell responses to AZD1222 COVID-19 vaccine. This CDR3 spans 18 amino acids. This table comes from immunoSEQ multiplex PCR, and its TCRdb copy is limited to in-frame clones, with some not included. The table has roughly 180,000 clones, approximately 90% seen once. The V and J genes are TRBV21-1 and TRBJ1-5. TRBV21-1 is labeled a pseudogene. Sequenced material: peripheral blood, taken 28 days after the second AZD1222 dose. The sequence was collected from an adult who received the AZD1222 COVID-19 vaccine. The CDR3, as DNA: TGTGCCAGCCCCGACGGGACGGAGGGGCAATATAGCAATCAGCCCCAGCATTTT. It yields the protein CASPDGTEGQYSNQPQHF.